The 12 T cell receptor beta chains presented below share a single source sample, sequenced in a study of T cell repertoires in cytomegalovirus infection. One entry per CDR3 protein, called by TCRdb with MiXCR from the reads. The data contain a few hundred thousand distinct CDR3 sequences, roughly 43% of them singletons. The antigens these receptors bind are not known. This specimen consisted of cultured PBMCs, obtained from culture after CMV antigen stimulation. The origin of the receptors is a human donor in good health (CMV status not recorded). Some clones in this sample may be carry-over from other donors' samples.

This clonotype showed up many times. CDR3 DNA: TGTGCCAGCAGCTTAGAAGGGTACCCGAACACTGAAGCTTTCTTT. It encodes CASSLEGYPNTEAFF. The chain recombines TRBV7-2 with TRBJ1-1, with D unresolved. The CDR3 covers 15 residues. From germline, CDR1 is SGHTA and CDR2 FQGNSA. Trimming stripped 1 base from V and 1 base from J, with 10 bases between.

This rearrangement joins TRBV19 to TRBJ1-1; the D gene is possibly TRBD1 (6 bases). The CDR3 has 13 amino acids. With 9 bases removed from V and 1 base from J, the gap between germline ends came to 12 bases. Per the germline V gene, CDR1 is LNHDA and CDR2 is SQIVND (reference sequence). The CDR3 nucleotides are TGTGCCAGCACCGGGGGGCGGAACACTGAAGCTTTCTTT. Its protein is CASTGGRNTEAFF.

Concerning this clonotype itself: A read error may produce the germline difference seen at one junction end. The CDR3 loop reads CASRPPWGLVEDEQFF. The CDR3 bases are TGTGCCAGCAGGCCTCCGTGGGGACTAGTCGAGGATGAGCAGTTTTTC. This rearrangement joins TRBV6-2 or TRBV6-3 to TRBJ2-1; 8 bases line up with TRBD2. The CDR3 is made up of 16 amino acids. CDR1 MNHEY and CDR2 SVGEGT come from the germline V gene.

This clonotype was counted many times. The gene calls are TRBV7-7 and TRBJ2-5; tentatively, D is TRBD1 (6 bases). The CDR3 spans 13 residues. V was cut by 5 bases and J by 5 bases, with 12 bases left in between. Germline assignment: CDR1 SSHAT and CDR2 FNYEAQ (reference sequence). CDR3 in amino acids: CASSPGVGETQYF. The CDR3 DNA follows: TGTGCCAGCAGCCCAGGGGTCGGCGAGACCCAGTACTTC.

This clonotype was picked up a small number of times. The CDR3 nucleotides are TGTGCCAGCAGCCCCAGAGGACGCTATGGCTACACCTTC. Translating it yields CASSPRGRYGYTF. The chain is built from TRBV28 and TRBJ1-2; D uncertain. CDR3 length: 13 residues. The V end was cut by 6 bases, the J end by 4 bases, with 12 bases between. CDR1 and CDR2 (germline): MDHEN, SYDVKM.

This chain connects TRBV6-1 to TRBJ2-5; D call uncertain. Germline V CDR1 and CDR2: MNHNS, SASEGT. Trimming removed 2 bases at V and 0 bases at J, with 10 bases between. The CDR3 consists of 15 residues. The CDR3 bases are TGTGCCAGCAGTGAAAGGAGACTCTACCAAGAGACCCAGTACTTC. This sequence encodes CASSERRLYQETQYF.

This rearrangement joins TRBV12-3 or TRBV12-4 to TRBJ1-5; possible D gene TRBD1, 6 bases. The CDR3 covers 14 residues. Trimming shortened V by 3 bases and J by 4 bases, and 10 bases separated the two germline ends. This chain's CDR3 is CASSFWGRNQPQHF. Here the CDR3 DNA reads TGTGCCAGCAGTTTTTGGGGGCGGAATCAGCCCCAGCATTTT.

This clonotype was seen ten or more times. In DNA, the CDR3 is TGTGCCAGCAGCCCCGGAAACACCATATATTTT. Its translation: CASSPGNTIYF. The V and J genes are TRBV7-9 and TRBJ1-3; D uncertain. CDR3 length equals 11 residues. The V gene lost 5 bases and the J gene lost 4 bases, with 3 bases spanning the gap. CDR1 and CDR2 (germline): SEHNR, FQNEAQ (reference sequence).

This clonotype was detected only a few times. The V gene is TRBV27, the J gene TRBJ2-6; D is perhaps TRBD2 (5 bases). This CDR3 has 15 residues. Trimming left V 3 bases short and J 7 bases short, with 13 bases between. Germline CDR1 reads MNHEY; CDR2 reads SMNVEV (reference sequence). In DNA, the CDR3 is TGTGCCAGCAGTTTTTACCGGGGAATAGCCAACGTCCTGACTTTC. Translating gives CASSFYRGIANVLTF.

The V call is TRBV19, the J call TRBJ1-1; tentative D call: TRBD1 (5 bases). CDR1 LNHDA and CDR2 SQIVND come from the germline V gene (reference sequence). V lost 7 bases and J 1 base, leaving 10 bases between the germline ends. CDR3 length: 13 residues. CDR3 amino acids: CASMRGANTEAFF. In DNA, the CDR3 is TGTGCCAGTATGAGAGGGGCGAACACTGAAGCTTTCTTT.

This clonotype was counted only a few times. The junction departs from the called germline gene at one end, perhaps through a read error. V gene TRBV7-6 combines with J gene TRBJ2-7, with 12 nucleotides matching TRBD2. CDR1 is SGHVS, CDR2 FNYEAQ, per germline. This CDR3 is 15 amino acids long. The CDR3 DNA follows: TGTGCCAACAGCGCCAGACTAGCGGGAGAAAACGAGCAGTACTTC. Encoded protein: CANSARLAGENEQYF.

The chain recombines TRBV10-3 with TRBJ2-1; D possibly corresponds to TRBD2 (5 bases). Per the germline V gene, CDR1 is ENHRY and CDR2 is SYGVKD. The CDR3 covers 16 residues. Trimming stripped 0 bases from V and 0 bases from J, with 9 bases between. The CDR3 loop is CAISESRADSYNEQFF. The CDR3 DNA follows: TGTGCCATCAGTGAGTCCCGAGCGGACTCCTACAATGAGCAGTTCTTC.